Below, 4 T cell receptor beta chains from the same sample are listed, as sequenced in a study of OX40 agonist ivuxolimab in advanced cancers. Profiling relied on immunoSEQ multiplex PCR, and the TCRdb table lists in-frame clones only, not all of them. In the table there are nearly 60,000 clones, 80% to 90% of which are singletons. Sample: CD4+ or CD8+ T cells sorted from blood, taken in a trial of the OX40 agonist ivuxolimab. These receptors originate from an adult with an advanced solid tumor such as melanoma, head and neck, liver or kidney cancer.

The chain uses TRBV19 and TRBJ1-1; D remains ambiguous. CDR1 is LNHDA and CDR2 is SQIVND in the germline V gene (reference sequence). This CDR3 is 15 amino acids long. Trimming pared 6 bases from V and 0 bases from J, leaving 14 bases between. The CDR3 loop reads CASRKSGPLNTEAFF. The CDR3, as DNA: TGTGCCAGTAGGAAATCTGGTCCCCTGAACACTGAAGCTTTCTTT.

The chain couples TRBV5-1 to TRBJ2-1, with TRBD2 as a possible D gene (5 bases). The germline CDR1 and CDR2 sequences are SGHRS and YFSETQ. Trimming stripped 1 base from V and 4 bases from J, with 12 bases between. The CDR3 runs to 15 residues. The CDR3 nucleotides are TGCGCCAGCAGCTTGACAGACGGGGAATACAATGAGCAGTTCTTC. Translated, it gives CASSLTDGEYNEQFF.

V usage is TRBV5-8 and J usage is TRBJ2-5; D may match TRBD1 or TRBD2 (5 bases each). Germline-derived CDR1 and CDR2 are SGHTS and YDEGEE. This CDR3 has 15 amino acids. The V end lost 3 bases, the J end lost 3 bases, and 15 bases lay between the germline ends. The CDR3: CASSWGRKTKETQYF. The CDR3 DNA reads as TGTGCCAGCAGCTGGGGACGAAAAACGAAAGAGACCCAGTACTTC.

This chain uses TRBV5-6 with TRBJ1-4; unclear D gene. V was trimmed by 0 bases and J by 4 bases, leaving 7 bases between them. This CDR3 spans 14 amino acids. Looked up from germline, CDR1 is SGHDT and CDR2 is YYEEEE. The CDR3 is CASSLVGNNEKLFF. CDR3 nucleotide sequence: TGTGCCAGCAGCTTGGTAGGAAATAATGAAAAACTGTTTTTT.